This TCR beta chain was sequenced in a study of cytomegalovirus exposure and HLA in healthy donors (dated by TCRdb to about 2017). The study in broad terms: The 500 to 800 repertoires of the first cohort and the roughly 120 validation repertoires were produced on the same platform, according to a later analysis. The aim of the study was to test whether cataloging public T cell receptors could identify signatures of past pathogen exposure. Besides the first cohort of 666 subjects, a separate validation cohort made up of 90 to 150 different subjects was used. To predict cytomegalovirus infection status, the study combined high-throughput TCR immunosequencing, statistical association of individual TCRs with disease status, and machine learning. Overall study results and their limits: The classifier was reported to diagnose cytomegalovirus status with high specificity and sensitivity in both the original cohort and the validation cohort. Three of the identified cytomegalovirus-associated TCR beta chains were confirmed in vitro to be specific for cytomegalovirus antigens. The authors suggested that the approach could potentially be extended to other disease states and immunological phenotypes. In a later analysis, TCRs clustered in the first cohort were found to also tend to co-occur in the roughly 120 validation repertoires, with 90% to 95% of cluster scores above 0. The study gave a list of under 200 TCR beta chains associated with cytomegalovirus. Most TCR sequences were seen in very few donors, while some public TCRs were found in many individuals. A later analysis had no HLA typing for the validation cohort, so co-occurrence there was scored across all 120 or so repertoires.

The cysteine opens and the phenylalanine closes a CDR3 of 15 amino acids. Just the 45-base CDR3 DNA is kept, in frame starting at base 1. V and J are truncated by 4 bases and 0 bases respectively, leaving an intervening sequence of 14 bases. The CDR1 and CDR2 encoded by the germline V gene (reference sequence) are GTSNPN and SVGIG. The donors were included in the validation cohort of 100 to 150 subjects, a group kept apart from the roughly 680-subject first cohort. Library construction relied on the immunoSEQ multiplex PCR assay. The study's own analysis went as follows. A statistical classification framework was built for diagnosing cytomegalovirus status from the catalog of TCR beta chain sequences. This is the immuneACCESS table as TCRdb keeps it, with only in-frame sequences that have V and J called. A part of the clones is gone; compared with another copy, unresolved V genes explain less than half, and the rest is unexplained. For V, J and clone size, that table is used; D and trimming come from the DNA. This sample lists some 150,000 clones; about 91% were detected once. The biggest ten clones account for approximately 9.2% of the sample.

Of note for this clone: The antigen it recognizes is unknown. Base qualities are not provided; no much larger clone lies one nucleotide away.

The sample comprised PBMCs. The sequence links TRBV30 to TRBJ2-3, and perhaps TRBD1 as D gene, on 6 matching bases. This receptor was obtained from a woman between 18 and 29 years old in good health and CMV-seropositive. The DNA sequence reads TGTGCCTGGACGTATACAGGGATTAGCACAGATACGCAGTATTTT. The encoded protein is CAWTYTGISTDTQYF.